This record looks at one T cell receptor beta chain sequence and its context. Its antigen target is currently unknown. Nothing much larger sits one base from this clone, and base qualities are not available. These data are taken from a study of beta chain features in type 1 diabetes (dated by TCRdb to 2016 to 2019). About the study as a whole: Mean age, gender distribution, total cell number and subset yield were not different between patients and healthy donors. Regulatory and stem cell-like memory subsets were isolated from only 8 patients and roughly eight healthy donors, whereas naive and central memory subsets came from all 30 or so donors. A total of 90 million to 140 million sorted cells were examined across all samples, and RNA yield correlated strongly with the number of cells per subset. The study compared TCRB repertoires of sorted circulating CD4+ T cell subsets between recently diagnosed type 1 diabetes patients and matched healthy donors. Study-wide findings and limitations: Type 1 diabetes patients showed a moderate but significant shortening of TCRB CDR3 length in all four CD4+ subsets. Sequencing cDNA rather than genomic DNA could over-represent highly expressing activated cells, although activation and CD3 levels did not differ between groups. Only small numbers of individuals were included in the HLA sub-analyses, which left unresolved whether HLA type had any influence on TCRB rearrangement. Naive, central memory and regulatory TCRB repertoires appeared more similar among patients than among healthy donors. PCR may preferentially amplify shorter templates, but because patient and control samples were amplified and corrected together, any resulting skew would affect both groups equally. At VDJ recombination sites, patients with type 1 diabetes made fewer insertions and deleted more nucleotides, a pattern implying thymic rearrangement abnormalities.

The V end loses 2 bases and the J end loses 5 bases, and a stretch of 10 bases separates them. From the cysteine through the phenylalanine, the CDR3 covers 14 amino acids. Only the CDR3 DNA stays, 42 bases, in frame from base 1. Per the germline V gene (reference sequence), SEHNR is the CDR1 and FQNEAQ is the CDR2. The entire amount of isolated RNA was reverse transcribed using the High Capacity cDNA Reverse Transcription Kit, so the sequenced TCRB transcripts were expressed ones. Naive, central memory and regulatory T cell samples underwent deep immunoSEQ sequencing, averaging around 4 million total reads per sample. Sorted cells were lysed in RLT buffer and RNA was extracted with DNase-treated RNeasy Micro or Mini kits, depending on cell number. Each cell subset was processed on its own to prevent cross-contamination, while patient and healthy donor samples were processed together. TCRB sequences were amplified from cDNA with the immunoSEQ multiplex PCR, producing 87-bp fragments spanning the CDR3 region. Amplicons were sequenced on the Illumina HiSeq platform. The study's processing was this. PCR bias was computationally corrected using synthetic template baselines, reads within Hamming distance 2 were collapsed, and singletons that could not be merged were discarded. By aligning reads against IMGT, V, D and J genes, CDR3 length, and insertions or deletions at six rearrangement sites were assigned. Within each subset, clonotype counts were normalized to the number of sorted cells before true diversity and Gini coefficients were calculated with the tcR R package. The overlap coefficient, calculated on TCRB nucleotide sequences, was used to quantify repertoire sharing. Out-of-frame TCRB sequences from naive cells were analyzed to stand in for the pre-selection repertoire. The clones in this table, taken by TCRdb from immuneACCESS, are in-frame only. Not every clone is retained; where verified, under half of the shortfall comes from an unresolved V gene, and the cause of the rest is unknown. D and trimming come from the DNA, and the V and J calls and clone size come from that table. The sample profile shows 350,000 to 450,000 clones; about 15% of them were found once. About 0.02% of the sample lies in the top ten.

A single peripheral blood draw of about 116 mL on average was collected from each donor into heparinised tubes. A BD FACSAria II and a panel including CD45RO, CCR7, CD25, CD127, CD95 and CD27 were used to sort naive, central memory, regulatory and stem cell-like memory CD4+ T cells. A purity above 98% was achieved for all sorted populations. PBMCs were separated immediately by Lymphoprep density gradient centrifugation and were stained directly, without being cultured. So that batch effects would be minimized, each experiment stained and sorted samples in pairs, pairing one healthy donor with one patient.

The sample consisted of naive CD4+ T cells from blood. Explained via the paper, the cell subset or site label denotes: true naive CD4+ T cells. This receptor was taken from a woman aged 18-30 years in good health. The rearranged chain carries TRBV7-9 and TRBJ2-1; a tentative D call is TRBD1 (5 bases match). The CDR3 reads as follows: CASSLTQVNNEQFF. The DNA reads TGTGCCAGCAGCTTAACACAGGTTAACAATGAGCAGTTCTTC.